These 23 T cell receptor beta chains share one sample of origin, sequenced in a study of T cells after yellow fever vaccination. In TCRdb, the 5' RACE reads were re-called with MiXCR into one record per CDR3 protein. The data hold 340,000 or so distinct CDR3 sequences, with around 13% observed a single time. Sequencing used CD4+ T cells sorted from PBMCs, obtained 15 days after the yellow fever booster vaccination. All receptors derive from a young man who received the YFV17D yellow fever vaccine.

The rearrangement uses TRBV7-9 and TRBJ2-5; D not resolved. The CDR3 contains 13 residues. Germline CDR1 reads SEHNR; CDR2 reads FQNEAQ (reference sequence). V was cut by 7 bases and J by 7 bases, with 16 bases left in between. In nucleotides, the CDR3 is TGTGCCAGCATCAATCTACCCGGAGCGACCCAGTACTTC. Amino acid sequence: CASINLPGATQYF. The full variable domain, in which reference TRBV7-9 and TRBJ2-5 provide the parts outside the CDR3, is DTGVSQNPRHKITKRGQNVTFRCDPISEHNRLYWYRQTLGQGPEFLTYFQNEAQLEKSRLLSDRFSAERPKGSFSTLEIQRTEQGDSAMYLCASINLPGATQYFGPGTRLLVL.

This clonotype turned up a few times. J is TRBJ1-5 and V is TRBV3-1; 11 nucleotides line up with TRBD1. Germline V CDR1 and CDR2: LGHDT, YNNKEL (reference sequence). Trimming removed 6 bases from V and 4 bases from J; junction bases left unmatched: 8. This CDR3 contains 16 residues. The CDR3 DNA reads TGTGCCAGCAGTAAAAACGGACAGGGGGCGAATCAGCCCCAGCATTTT. The encoded protein is CASSKNGQGANQPQHF.

This chain joins TRBV7-2 and TRBJ2-3; D unclear. CDR3 length equals 14 residues. V lost 8 bases and J 0 bases, leaving 12 bases between the germline ends. Germline CDR1 is SGHTA and CDR2 is FQGNSA. CDR3 protein: CASGRDSSTDTQYF. CDR3 sequence (DNA): TGTGCCAGCGGCAGAGATTCTAGCACAGATACGCAGTATTTT.

Only a few counts were recorded for this clonotype. The V call is TRBV20-1, the J call TRBJ2-3, with TRBD2 identical over 7 bases. CDR3 length: 14 amino acids. Unmatched junction bases numbered 5, after V lost 3 bases and J lost 2 bases. From germline, CDR1 is DFQATT and CDR2 SNEGSKA (reference sequence). This chain's CDR3 is CSASGGILTDTQYF. In DNA form, the CDR3 reads TGCAGTGCTAGCGGGGGGATACTCACAGATACGCAGTATTTT.

The chain carries TRBV7-2 and TRBJ2-3, with D perhaps matching TRBD2 (6 bases). Deletions cut 2 bases from V and 0 bases from J, with 15 bases between. There are 17 residues in the CDR3. Germline V gene lookup returns CDR1 SGHTA and CDR2 FQGNSA. CDR3 nucleotides: TGTGCCAGCAGCTTACGTTCGGGCGGGGATAGCACAGATACGCAGTATTTT. This encodes CASSLRSGGDSTDTQYF. Full variable domain (outside the CDR3, taken from reference TRBV7-2 and TRBJ2-3): GAGVSQSPSNKVTEKGKDVELRCDPISGHTALYWYRQSLGQGLEFLIYFQGNSAPDKSGLPSDRFSAERTGGSVSTLTIQRTQQEDSAVYLCASSLRSGGDSTDTQYFGPGTRLTVL.

The chain carries TRBV12-3 or TRBV12-4 and TRBJ2-4; perhaps TRBD1 as D (7 bases). The CDR3 spans 15 residues. V was pared by 6 bases and J by 4 bases, with 16 bases between. In nucleotides, the CDR3 is TGTGCCAGCAGCCTCGGGAGACAGGGAAAAAACATTCAGTACTTC. Its protein is CASSLGRQGKNIQYF.

This clonotype was seen a handful of times. The rearrangement uses TRBV7-6 and TRBJ2-2, with D possibly matching TRBD2 (6 bases). Germline lookup yields CDR1 SGHVS and CDR2 FNYEAQ. CDR3 length: 14 amino acids. The V end was cut by 5 bases, the J end by 6 bases, with 13 bases between. In nucleotides, the CDR3 is TGTGCCAGCAGCCTACGGCGGGGTTCCGGGGAGCTGTTTTTT. Translating gives CASSLRRGSGELFF.

This clonotype was detected only a few times. J is TRBJ1-5 and V is TRBV7-8; D is unresolved. CDR1 and CDR2 (germline): SGHVS, FQNEAQ. V was shortened by 3 bases and J by 0 bases, with 6 bases between the two germline ends. The CDR3 totals 14 residues. The chain's CDR3 is CASSFPTSNQPQHF. CDR3 DNA: TGTGCCAGCAGCTTCCCCACTAGCAATCAGCCCCAGCATTTT.

A few counts support this clonotype. The rearrangement uses TRBV28 and TRBJ1-5; no definite D call. V lost 3 bases, J lost 3 bases, and 12 bases lay in between. The CDR3 runs 15 residues. Germline lookup yields CDR1 MDHEN and CDR2 SYDVKM. In DNA form, the CDR3 reads TGTGCCAGCAGTTTTCAATTGGTGGCCAATCAGCCCCAGCATTTT. Protein sequence: CASSFQLVANQPQHF.

This clonotype has ten or more counts. The V and J genes are TRBV3-1 and TRBJ2-5; tentatively, D is TRBD2 (6 bases). The CDR3 length is 14 residues. With 4 bases removed from V and 2 bases from J, the gap between germline ends came to 11 bases. The V gene's germline CDR1 is LGHDT and CDR2 YNNKEL (reference sequence). CDR3 bases: TGTGCCAGCAGCCGGCGGAGCGGGCAAGAGACCCAGTACTTC. This translates into CASSRRSGQETQYF.

V gene TRBV20-1 combines with J gene TRBJ2-3, with TRBD2 identical over 9 bases. Germline lookup yields CDR1 DFQATT and CDR2 SNEGSKA (reference sequence). CDR3 length: 15 residues. J gave up 0 bases and V 3 bases, and 4 bases lay outside the gene matches. CDR3 bases: TGCAGTGCTAGGCGGGGGGGAACTAGCACAGATACGCAGTATTTT. Its translation: CSARRGGTSTDTQYF.

The chain uses TRBV28 and TRBJ1-2; D ambiguous. Germline V gives CDR1 MDHEN, CDR2 SYDVKM. The ends were cut back, 2 bases at V and 4 bases at J, with 11 bases in the middle. The CDR3 covers 14 residues. CDR3 sequence (DNA): TGTGCCAGCAGTTTACCGGCGGGCCGCTATGGCTACACCTTC. Translating it yields CASSLPAGRYGYTF.

In its sample, this clonotype was seen a few times. The J gene is TRBJ2-3, the V gene TRBV5-1; a weak D match, TRBD2 (5 bases). This CDR3 region has 18 residues. Trimming removed 0 bases at V and 2 bases at J, with 19 bases between. Germline V gene lookup returns CDR1 SGHRS and CDR2 YFSETQ. CDR3 protein: CASSLAPMASRDTDTQYF. The CDR3 region has the DNA TGCGCCAGCAGCTTGGCCCCAATGGCTAGCCGGGACACAGATACGCAGTATTTT.

The V call is TRBV6-5, the J call TRBJ2-1; the match to TRBD2 covers 8 bases. Unmatched junction bases numbered 8, after V lost 7 bases and J lost 9 bases. This CDR3 comprises 13 residues. From germline, CDR1 is MNHEY and CDR2 SVGAGI. The CDR3 loop is CASKRGPESEQFF. The CDR3 region has the DNA TGTGCCAGCAAGCGGGGGCCTGAGAGTGAGCAGTTCTTC.

The V and J genes are TRBV9 and TRBJ2-3, with TRBD2 as a possible D gene (6 bases). The CDR3 consists of 12 residues. V shed 3 bases and J shed 5 bases, with 7 bases lying between them. From germline, CDR1 is SGDLS and CDR2 YYNGEE. CDR3 region: CASSASEDTQYF. In DNA, the CDR3 is TGTGCCAGCAGCGCTAGCGAAGATACGCAGTATTTT.

V and J are TRBV6-6 and TRBJ2-5; D may be TRBD2 (5 bases). Germline CDR1 reads MNHNY; CDR2 reads SVGAGI (reference sequence). This CDR3 is built from 13 residues. V gave up 6 bases and J gave up 5 bases, with 13 bases separating them. The CDR3 reads CASRSSGSETQYF. The DNA for the CDR3 is TGTGCCAGCAGGTCTTCGGGGTCCGAGACCCAGTACTTC.

This clonotype was recorded a few times. The chain joins TRBV18 to TRBJ1-2; 8 nucleotides align to TRBD1. Germline V lookup: CDR1 KGHSH, CDR2 LQKENI. The CDR3 covers 13 residues. V shed 6 bases and J 4 bases; nucleotides not matched to a gene: 4. This chain's CDR3 is CASSAGGSYGYTF. In DNA, the CDR3 is TGTGCCAGCTCGGCAGGGGGCAGCTATGGCTACACCTTC. Full variable domain (missing parts from reference TRBV18 and TRBJ1-2): NAGVMQNPRHLVRRRGQEARLRCSPMKGHSHVYWYRQLPEEGLKFMVYLQKENIIDESGMPKERFSAEFPKEGPSILRIQQVVRGDSAAYFCASSAGGSYGYTFGSGTRLTVV.

The CDR3 is CASGVRVTNQPQHF. In DNA, the CDR3 is TGTGCCAGCGGAGTCCGGGTCACTAATCAGCCCCAGCATTTT. The chain links TRBV6-6 to TRBJ1-5; D is uncertain. Germline assignment: CDR1 MNHNY and CDR2 SVGAGI (reference sequence). CDR3 length: 14 residues. The V end lost 8 bases, the J end lost 4 bases, and 15 bases lay between the germline ends.

The chain carries TRBV7-3 and TRBJ1-2; no clear D gene. V was trimmed by 5 bases and J by 8 bases, leaving 15 bases between them. Germline V gives CDR1 SGHTA, CDR2 FQGTGA. The CDR3 is 13 residues long. CDR3: CASSADGLSGYTF. DNA for the CDR3: TGTGCCAGCAGCGCCGACGGCCTTTCGGGCTACACCTTC.

The rearrangement links TRBV3-1 to TRBJ1-2; 7 bases agree with TRBD1. CDR3 size: 19 residues. The germline CDR1 and CDR2 sequences are LGHDT and YNNKEL (reference sequence). Trimming at V came to 3 bases and at J to 7 bases, leaving 23 bases not matched to a gene. For the CDR3, the DNA is TGTGCCAGCAGCCATCCAACAGGGGAAAGGTCGATCCGTCTTGTTGGCTACACCTTC. Its protein is CASSHPTGERSIRLVGYTF.

The V call is TRBV2, the J call TRBJ2-7; 7 nucleotides match TRBD1. Per germline, CDR1 SNHLY and CDR2 FYNNEI. V lost 6 bases to trimming and J lost 5 bases; unmatched junction nucleotides: 10. The CDR3 has 14 residues. In nucleotides, the CDR3 is TGTGCCAGCAGCTTACAGGGGAGCTTCGACGAGCAGTACGTC. This encodes CASSLQGSFDEQYV.

This clonotype was found a few times. CDR3 sequence: CASSQVGTTEDQPQHF. CDR3 DNA sequence: TGTGCCAGCAGCCAAGTGGGGACGACGGAGGATCAGCCCCAGCATTTT. The chain combines TRBV4-2 with TRBJ1-5; TRBD1 might be the D (5 bases). The CDR3 length is 16 residues. Per germline, CDR1 LGHNA and CDR2 YNFKEQ. V was cut by 1 base and J by 5 bases, with 15 bases left in between.

This clonotype was seen more than once but under ten times. The chain combines TRBV6-2 or TRBV6-3 with TRBJ1-1; 11 bases align to TRBD1. In germline, CDR1 is MNHEY, CDR2 SVGEGT. The CDR3 has 15 residues. J was trimmed by 3 bases and V by 2 bases; bases with no gene match: 2. The CDR3 reads CASSYGTGGDTEAFF. In DNA, the CDR3 is TGTGCCAGCAGTTACGGGACAGGGGGGGACACTGAAGCTTTCTTT.